A single sample is the source of the 23 T cell receptor beta chains below, sequenced in a study of shared clonotypes between healthy human individuals. Only in-frame clones appear in the TCRdb table, and some are missing; sequencing was by immunoSEQ multiplex PCR. The repertoire holds 2,500,000 or so clones, with about 92% as singletons. Sequencing used naive CD4+ T cells sorted from blood. The subset here: CD45RA+ positively selected. These receptors were collected from a man aged 18 to 29 in good health.

The V gene is TRBV27, the J gene TRBJ2-5; D may match TRBD1 or TRBD2 (5 bases each). The V end was cut by 3 bases, the J end by 9 bases, with 20 bases between. Germline-derived CDR1 and CDR2 are MNHEY and SMNVEV (reference sequence). The CDR3 is 15 amino acids. CDR3 sequence reads: CASSLPPGPSRPQYF. The CDR3 DNA reads TGTGCCAGCAGTTTGCCCCCGGGACCAAGCCGGCCCCAGTACTTC.

Of note for this clone: At one of its ends the junction is not consistent with the germline gene, which may arise from a read error. The genes are TRBV10-2 and TRBJ2-2; 7 bases are shared with TRBD2. Germline loops: CDR1 WSHSY, CDR2 SAAADI. This CDR3 comprises 16 residues. CDR3 coding DNA: TGCGCCAGCACTGAGGATCCGGGGGGTTATACCGGGGAGCTGTTTTTT. Protein: CASTEDPGGYTGELFF.

The genes are TRBV19 and TRBJ2-3, with D perhaps matching TRBD2 (5 bases). Germline CDR1 is LNHDA and CDR2 is SQIVND (reference sequence). Trimming pared 6 bases from V and 0 bases from J, leaving 19 bases between. The CDR3 is 17 residues long. The CDR3 sequence is CASSPGVAVTSTDTQYF. In nucleotides, the CDR3 is TGTGCCAGTAGCCCCGGGGTAGCAGTGACGAGCACAGATACGCAGTATTTT.

The V call is TRBV19, the J call TRBJ2-3; D is possibly TRBD1 or TRBD2 (5 bases each). CDR1 is LNHDA, CDR2 SQIVND, per germline (reference sequence). The CDR3 sequence is 13 residues long. V was cut by 5 bases and J by 11 bases, with 17 bases left in between. CDR3 amino acids: CASSQIGTRGQYF. CDR3 in DNA: TGTGCCAGTAGTCAAATTGGGACCCGGGGGCAGTATTTT. The full variable domain, rest sourced from reference TRBV19 and TRBJ2-3, is DGGITQSPKYLFRKEGQNVTLSCEQNLNHDAMYWYRQDPGQGLRLIYYSQIVNDFQKGDIAEGYSVSREKKESFPLTVTSAQKNPTAFYLCASSQIGTRGQYFGPGTRLTVL.

The chain combines TRBV28 with TRBJ1-4, with a tentative D call TRBD1 (5 bases). The CDR3 spans 14 residues. Germline values: CDR1 MDHEN, CDR2 SYDVKM. Trimming shortened V by 2 bases and J by 5 bases, and 9 bases separated the two germline ends. DNA of the CDR3: TGTGCCAGCAGTTTACCAGGGACGAATGAAAAACTGTTTTTT. It encodes CASSLPGTNEKLFF.

This clone was observed once. The chain joins TRBV27 to TRBJ1-6, with TRBD1 identical over 8 bases. Trimming cost V 6 bases and J 5 bases; bases outside gene matches: 3. The CDR3 length is 14 residues. The germline gives CDR1 MNHEY, CDR2 SMNVEV (reference sequence). The CDR3 nucleotides are TGTGCCAGCAGCTTGGACAGGGATAATTCACCCCTCCACTTT. Residues: CASSLDRDNSPLHF.

The CDR3 loop reads CASSQRTAYEQYF. The DNA for the CDR3 is TGTGCCAGCAGTCAGAGGACAGCCTACGAGCAGTACTTC. This rearrangement joins TRBV14 to TRBJ2-7, with D perhaps matching TRBD1 (6 bases). CDR1 is SGHDN, CDR2 FVKESK, per germline. The CDR3 loop spans 13 amino acids. Trimming took 6 bases from V and 2 from J, leaving 11 bases between them.

The V call is TRBV9, the J call TRBJ2-1; 7 positions match TRBD1. Germline loops: CDR1 SGDLS, CDR2 YYNGEE. This CDR3 region has 15 residues. Trimming took 4 bases from V and 5 from J; bases not matched to a gene: 9. The CDR3 coding sequence is TGTGCCAGCAGCCCCCGTTGGGGGACAGACAATGAGCAGTTCTTC. Residues: CASSPRWGTDNEQFF.

J is TRBJ2-3 and V is TRBV11-2, with 7 bases lining up with TRBD2. The V segment lost 0 bases and the J segment 9 bases; nucleotides outside the gene matches: 0. The CDR3 length is 12 residues. The germline V gene encodes CDR1 SGHAT and CDR2 FQNNGV. CDR3 loop: CASSLEGGTQYF. As DNA, the CDR3 is TGTGCCAGCAGCTTAGAGGGAGGGACGCAGTATTTT.

This chain joins TRBV15 and TRBJ1-2; TRBD1 is a possible D gene (5 bases). The CDR3 runs 14 residues. Per germline, CDR1 LNHNV and CDR2 YYDKDF (reference sequence). V was pared by 0 bases and J by 3 bases, with 8 bases between. The CDR3, as DNA: TGTGCCACCAGCAGAGAGACAGATTACTATGGCTACACCTTC. It specifies CATSRETDYYGYTF.

This chain connects TRBV6-1 to TRBJ2-1, with 12 bases fitting TRBD2. Germline V gives CDR1 MNHNS, CDR2 SASEGT. The length of the CDR3 is 13 residues. V lost 10 bases and J lost 6; bases outside the gene matches: 4. For the CDR3, the DNA is TGTGCCACCGAGACTAGCGGGGGCAATGAGCAGTTCTTC. It specifies CATETSGGNEQFF.

The V call is TRBV30, the J call TRBJ2-2, with no clear D. The germline CDR1 and CDR2 sequences are GTSNPN and SVGIG (reference sequence). This CDR3 region has 14 residues. The germline V and J ends were trimmed by 2 bases and 4 bases, with 11 bases remaining between them. CDR3 residues: CAWSRDPATGELFF. DNA for the CDR3: TGTGCCTGGAGTAGAGACCCGGCCACCGGGGAGCTGTTTTTT.

The gene calls are TRBV7-8 and TRBJ1-6, with 8 nucleotides matching TRBD1. The CDR3 runs to 14 residues. The germline CDR1 and CDR2 sequences are SGHVS and FQNEAQ. V lost 5 bases, J lost 8 bases, and 5 bases stayed unmatched. The CDR3 coding sequence is TGTGCCAGCAGCAGACAGGGGAATTATTCACCCCTCCACTTT. Protein: CASSRQGNYSPLHF.

The genes are TRBV15 and TRBJ1-2; D is unclear. Deletions cut 5 bases from V and 6 bases from J, with 13 bases between. This CDR3 region has 13 residues. Germline V CDR1 and CDR2: LNHNV, YYDKDF (reference sequence). CDR3 protein: CATSESPGNGYTF. Here the CDR3 DNA reads TGTGCCACCAGCGAGAGTCCCGGGAATGGCTACACCTTC. Supplemented by reference TRBV15 and TRBJ1-2, the full variable domain reads DAMVIQNPRYQVTQFGKPVTLSCSQTLNHNVMYWYQQKSSQAPKLLFHYYDKDFNNEADTPDNFQSRRPNTSFCFLDIRSPGLGDTAMYLCATSESPGNGYTFGSGTRLTVV.

The chain links TRBV14 to TRBJ2-2; D is perhaps TRBD2 (5 bases). V lost 1 base and J lost 4, with 13 bases in between. The CDR3 runs to 16 residues. Germline V gives CDR1 SGHDN, CDR2 FVKESK. CDR3 sequence reads: CASSQVRPSSTGELFF. The CDR3 bases are TGTGCCAGCAGCCAAGTGCGGCCTAGCTCCACCGGGGAGCTGTTTTTT.

V usage is TRBV28 and J usage is TRBJ2-7; D may be TRBD1 (5 bases). This CDR3 spans 13 amino acids. CDR1 is MDHEN, CDR2 SYDVKM, per germline. The V and J ends lost 8 bases and 0 bases respectively, with 11 bases between them. The CDR3 sequence is CASRQWPSYEQYF. In nucleotides, the CDR3 is TGTGCCAGCCGACAGTGGCCCTCCTACGAGCAGTACTTC.

With respect to this clone: This sample includes further DNA sequences coding for the same CDR3. Written as DNA, the CDR3 is TGTGCCAGCTCACCGGAGGTAGACAATCAGCCCCAGCATTTT. Protein product: CASSPEVDNQPQHF. The rearrangement uses TRBV18 and TRBJ1-5; D gene uncertain. V dropped 3 bases and J dropped 3 bases, with 9 bases sitting between them. The V gene's germline CDR1 is KGHSH and CDR2 LQKENI. This CDR3 spans 14 amino acids.

The chain employs TRBV28 and TRBJ1-2; D call uncertain. In germline, CDR1 is MDHEN, CDR2 SYDVKM. The CDR3 loop spans 11 amino acids. Trimming took 4 bases from V and 8 from J, leaving 8 bases between them. CDR3 loop: CASSSPWGYTF. CDR3 DNA sequence: TGTGCCAGCAGTTCTCCTTGGGGCTACACCTTC.

This clone was seen once. The rearrangement joins TRBV5-1 to TRBJ1-3; 10 nucleotides match TRBD1. Unmatched junction bases numbered 10, after V lost 4 bases and J lost 0 bases. Per the germline V gene, CDR1 is SGHRS and CDR2 is YFSETQ. This CDR3 is 18 amino acids long. CDR3 loop: CASSQGGQGRISGNTIYF. The CDR3 DNA follows: TGCGCCAGCAGCCAAGGGGGACAGGGGCGAATCTCTGGAAACACCATATATTTT. Variable domain in full (rest from reference TRBV5-1 and TRBJ1-3): KAGVTQTPRYLIKTRGQQVTLSCSPISGHRSVSWYQQTPGQGLQFLFEYFSETQRNKGNFPGRFSGRQFSNSRSEMNVSTLELGDSALYLCASSQGGQGRISGNTIYFGEGSWLTVV.

The CDR3 is CASSIKGSGTEAFF. The CDR3 bases are TGTGCCAGTAGTATTAAGGGAAGTGGGACTGAAGCTTTCTTT. This chain links TRBV19 with TRBJ1-1; D is unclear. CDR3 length: 14 residues. Looked up from germline, CDR1 is LNHDA and CDR2 is SQIVND (reference sequence). The V and J ends lost 3 bases and 5 bases respectively, with 13 bases between them.

The chain employs TRBV18 and TRBJ1-3, with TRBD1 matching 10 bases. This CDR3 region has 14 residues. V was pared by 8 bases and J by 2 bases, with 3 bases of the junction left unmatched. Germline values: CDR1 KGHSH, CDR2 LQKENI. CDR3 bases: TGTGCCAGCCGAGGACAGGGGGCTGGAAACACCATATATTTT. Translating it yields CASRGQGAGNTIYF.

For the CDR3, the DNA is TGTGCCAGCAGCTTGACCAACGCAGTGACTAGGGACGAGCAGTACTTC. Its protein product is CASSLTNAVTRDEQYF. The V call is TRBV7-9, the J call TRBJ2-7; D perhaps matches TRBD2 (6 bases). This CDR3 is 16 amino acids long. Looked up from germline, CDR1 is SEHNR and CDR2 is FQNEAQ (reference sequence). The ends were cut back, 3 bases at V and 5 bases at J, with 20 bases in the middle.

This chain joins TRBV30 and TRBJ2-2; D is unclear. CDR3 size: 14 residues. CDR1 is GTSNPN, CDR2 SVGIG, per germline (reference sequence). Trimming cost V 4 bases and J 4 bases, with 13 bases left between them. The CDR3 spells CAWMPRWGTGELFF. The CDR3, as DNA: TGTGCCTGGATGCCTAGGTGGGGCACCGGGGAGCTGTTTTTT. Looking up the rest from reference TRBV30 and TRBJ2-2 gives the full variable domain: SQTIHQWPATLVQPVGSPLSLECTVEGTSNPNLYWYRQAAGRGLQLLFYSVGIGQISSEVPQNLSASRPQDRQFILSSKKLLLSDSGFYLCAWMPRWGTGELFFGEGSRLTVL.